This TCR beta chain appears in the sequencing data of a study of blood T cell repertoires in COVID-19. V was clipped by 3 bases and J by 8 bases; unmatched bases: 8. This CDR3 comprises 15 residues. Germline loops: CDR1 SGHRS, CDR2 YFSETQ. Generated by immunoSEQ multiplex PCR, the TCRdb table keeps only in-frame clones and is missing some. The data hold about 110,000 clones, with over 60% observed a single time. V and J are TRBV5-1 and TRBJ1-4, with 9 bases that match TRBD1. The clonotype comes from an elderly woman with acute or convalescent COVID-19. The sequenced sample consisted of peripheral blood. CDR3 sequence (DNA): TGCGCCAGCAGCTCGGGACAGGGATGGGTCGAAAAACTGTTTTTT. Its translation is CASSSGQGWVEKLFF.